One and the same sample provided the 2 T cell receptor beta chains below, sequenced in a study of T-cell reconstitution after alpha-beta-depleted transplantation in children (dated by TCRdb to 2015 to 2016). The label giving this sample's treatment or condition can be read as: allogeneic hematopoietic cell transplantation with graft depleted of TCRalphabeta T cells and CD19 B cells. Libraries were made using PCR. The sequencing machine was an Illumina HiSeq 2500. TCR libraries were prepared with molecular barcoding, using unique molecular identifiers to normalize TCRbeta repertoire quantification. Through fastp at Q25 and MiXCR, TCRdb rebuilt clones from the public reads, retaining in-frame beta chains. Rows matching on CDR3 protein sequence are summarized as one entry with the most common DNA and genes. The sample data list 750,000 to 950,000 distinct CDR3 sequences, and around 15% of these were observed just once. The ten largest clones add up to around 4.5% of the sample.

Sequenced here: PBMCs, mostly from graft donor cells, sampled 360 days after TCRalphabeta/CD19-depleted stem cell transplant. The origin of the receptors is a male patient younger than 18 who had a stem cell transplant for acute lymphoblastic leukemia, so the T cells may come from the graft donor.

This clonotype came up a few times. The chain is built from TRBV5-6 and TRBJ1-1, with a possible D match to TRBD1 (5 bases). Germline CDR1 and CDR2: SGHDT and YYEEEE. The CDR3 covers 14 residues. Trimming removed 4 bases from V and 1 base from J, with 11 bases in between. CDR3 in amino acids: CASSPRGANTEAFF. The CDR3 DNA reads TGTGCCAGCAGCCCCCGAGGGGCGAACACTGAAGCTTTCTTT.

The V gene is TRBV10-3, the J gene TRBJ1-6, with 7 bases identical to TRBD1. V was pared by 3 bases and J by 10 bases, with 3 bases of the junction left unmatched. The germline CDR1 and CDR2 sequences are ENHRY and SYGVKD. CDR3 length equals 13 residues. Here the CDR3 DNA reads TGTGCCATCAGTGAACAGGGGCAATCACCCCTCCACTTT. This codes for CAISEQGQSPLHF.